This entry concerns a single T cell receptor (beta chain). This sample was included in a study of blood T cell repertoires in COVID-19. CDR1 is SGHTA and CDR2 is FQGNSA in the germline V gene. V lost 5 bases, J lost 1 base, and 3 bases stayed unmatched. The CDR3 covers 14 residues. Here immunoSEQ multiplex PCR was the method, and the copy in TCRdb shows in-frame clones only, minus some. The sample consists of over 200,000 clones, around 90% of them appearing once. Material for sequencing was peripheral blood. The chain employs TRBV7-2 and TRBJ2-3, with 7 bases matching TRBD1. The TCR originated in a human donor in a cohort sampled during active COVID-19. CDR3: CASSIDRGTDTQYF. In DNA form, the CDR3 reads TGTGCCAGCAGCATCGACAGGGGCACAGATACGCAGTATTTT.